A single TCR beta chain is shown here with its context. V trimming: 3 bases; J trimming: 7 bases; junction bases outside the gene matches: 7. Germline loops: CDR1 SGHTS, CDR2 YDEGEE. This CDR3 contains 15 residues. This entry comes from a study of shared clonotypes between healthy human individuals. Each PCR replicate run on unsorted PBMC took in about 300 ng DNA, tens of thousands of T cell genomes. Libraries were prepared by immunoSEQ multiplex PCR; TCRdb keeps only in-frame clonotypes and omits some of them. The sample carries around 510,000 clones, around 81% recorded once. The receptor's source is a woman aged 40-49 years in good health. Some clones in this sample may be carry-over from other donors' samples. The chain uses TRBV5-8 and TRBJ2-2, with 9 bases matching TRBD1. Sequencing input: PBMCs. The DNA for the CDR3 is TGTGCCAGCAGCTCCGACAGGGGGAGGTACGGGGAGCTGTTTTTT. Translated: CASSSDRGRYGELFF.